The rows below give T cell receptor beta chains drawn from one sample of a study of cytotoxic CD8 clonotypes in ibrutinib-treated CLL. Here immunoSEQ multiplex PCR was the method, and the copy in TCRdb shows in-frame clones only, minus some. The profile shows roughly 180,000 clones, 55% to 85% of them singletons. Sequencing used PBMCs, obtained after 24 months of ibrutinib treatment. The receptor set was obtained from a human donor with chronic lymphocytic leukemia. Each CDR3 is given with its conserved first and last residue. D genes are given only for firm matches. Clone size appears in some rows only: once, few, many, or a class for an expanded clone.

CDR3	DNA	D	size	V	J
CASSSKWGREGKDTEAFF	TGTGCCAGCAGCTCCAAATGGGGCAGGGAAGGAAAGGACACTGAAGCTTTCTTT	NA	NA	TRBV7-6	TRBJ1-1
CAWRFPSGNTIYF	TGTGCCTGGAGGTTCCCCTCTGGAAACACCATATATTTT	NA	few	TRBV30	TRBJ1-3
CASSNGGSHEQYF	TGTGCCAGCAGCAATGGGGGCTCCCACGAGCAGTACTTC	NA	NA	TRBV7-7	TRBJ2-7
CASGLVRPDRGPLYEQYF	TGTGCTAGTGGTTTGGTACGACCAGACAGGGGCCCCTTGTACGAGCAGTACTTC	TRBD1	NA	TRBV12-5	TRBJ2-7
CASCGSGGPAEQFF	TGTGCCAGCTGCGGTTCGGGAGGGCCTGCTGAGCAGTTCTTC	TRBD2	NA	TRBV25-1	TRBJ2-1
CASSFQQGTSGSTDTQYF	TGTGCCAGCAGTTTCCAGCAGGGGACTAGCGGGAGCACAGATACGCAGTATTTT	TRBD2	NA	TRBV27	TRBJ2-3
CASSSGQVQETQYF	TGTGCCAGCAGCTCGGGACAGGTCCAAGAGACCCAGTACTTC	TRBD1	NA	TRBV7-2	TRBJ2-5
CASSLAPTGSADEQYF	TGTGCCAGCAGCTTAGCCCCGACAGGGAGTGCCGACGAGCAGTACTTC	TRBD1	NA	TRBV11-1	TRBJ2-7
CASSLPGQGVGEQYF	TGTGCCAGTAGTTTACCGGGACAGGGAGTAGGGGAGCAGTACTTC	TRBD1	few	TRBV19	TRBJ2-7
CASSLAGGITDTQYF	TGTGCCAGCAGCTTAGCGGGAGGCATCACAGATACGCAGTATTTT	NA	NA	TRBV7-9	TRBJ2-3
CASSRDTNQPQHF	TGCGCCAGCAGCCGTGACACCAATCAGCCCCAGCATTTT	NA	few	TRBV4-3	TRBJ1-5
CATSRQGTGEQYF	TGTGCCACCAGCAGGCAGGGGACGGGCGAGCAGTACTTC	NA	NA	TRBV15	TRBJ2-7
CASDMTGPQETQYF	TGCGCCAGCGATATGACAGGCCCCCAAGAGACCCAGTACTTC	NA	NA	TRBV5-1	TRBJ2-5
CASSLETGGETYEQYF	TGTGCCAGCAGCTTAGAGACAGGGGGCGAAACCTACGAGCAGTACTTC	TRBD1	few	TRBV7-2	TRBJ2-7
CASSPGLGSEQYF	TGTGCCAGCAGCCCGGGCTTGGGGTCGGAGCAGTACTTC	NA	NA	TRBV11-3	TRBJ2-7
CASSEAIGQGPYGYTF	TGTGCCAGCAGTGAAGCGATAGGACAGGGTCCCTATGGCTACACCTTC	TRBD1	few	TRBV2	TRBJ1-2
CAWSVSMDTEAFF	TGTGCCTGGAGTGTATCAATGGACACTGAAGCTTTCTTT	NA	few	TRBV30	TRBJ1-1
CASSETALAGLTDTQYF	TGTGCCAGCAGTGAAACGGCCCTAGCGGGATTAACAGATACGCAGTATTTT	TRBD2	NA	TRBV2	TRBJ2-3
CASSAILSTDTQYF	TGTGCCAGCAGCGCAATCCTTAGCACAGATACGCAGTATTTT	NA	NA	TRBV9	TRBJ2-3
CASSLVVGQGIFGYEQYF	TGTGCCAGCAGCTTAGTCGTAGGGCAGGGGATTTTCGGCTACGAGCAGTACTTC	NA	NA	TRBV7-8	TRBJ2-7
CASSGLAWTDTQYF	TGTGCCAGCAGCGGACTAGCCTGGACAGATACGCAGTATTTT	TRBD2	NA	TRBV6-6	TRBJ2-3
CASSFSRDSSTDTQYF	TGTGCCAGTAGTTTTTCCCGGGACAGTAGCACAGATACGCAGTATTTT	TRBD1	NA	TRBV19	TRBJ2-3
CAWSVTRLAGKDTQYF	TGTGCCTGGAGTGTAACCCGACTAGCGGGAAAGGATACGCAGTATTTT	TRBD2	NA	TRBV30	TRBJ2-3
CASSAPSGRATNEQFF	TGTGCCAGCAGCGCCCCTAGCGGGAGGGCCACCAATGAGCAGTTCTTC	TRBD2	NA	TRBV9	TRBJ2-1
CASSFKSGVGETQYF	TGTGCCAGCAGCTTTAAGTCGGGAGTCGGGGAGACCCAGTACTTC	NA	NA	TRBV7-9	TRBJ2-5
CASSELYRADLHNEQFF	TGTGCCAGCAGCGAACTATACAGGGCAGACCTCCACAATGAGCAGTTCTTC	NA	NA	TRBV9	TRBJ2-1
CASSVGTGDVTQYF	TGTGCCAGCAGCGTAGGGACAGGGGATGTGACCCAGTACTTC	TRBD1	few	TRBV11-2	TRBJ2-5
CASSVGLRTYEQYF	TGTGCCAGCAGCGTAGGGTTGAGGACCTACGAGCAGTACTTC	NA	NA	TRBV9	TRBJ2-7
CASSQGQWFQLNTEAFF	TGCGCCAGCAGCCAAGGTCAATGGTTCCAGTTGAACACTGAAGCTTTCTTT	NA	few	TRBV4-1	TRBJ1-1
CASSAGVSSYNEQFF	TGTGCCAGCAGTGCAGGAGTCAGCTCCTACAATGAGCAGTTCTTC	NA	few	TRBV6-1	TRBJ2-1
CASSRRGTGGHQPQHF	TGTGCCAGTAGCCGAAGGGGGACAGGGGGCCATCAGCCCCAGCATTTT	TRBD1	NA	TRBV19	TRBJ1-5
CASSLTGLHTEAFF	TGTGCCAGCAGCTTAACAGGGCTTCACACTGAAGCTTTCTTT	NA	NA	TRBV5-8	TRBJ1-1
CASKLAGGSYEQYF	TGTGCCAGCAAACTAGCGGGAGGTTCCTACGAGCAGTACTTC	TRBD2	once	TRBV28	TRBJ2-7
CASSLRTGVNQPQHF	TGTGCCAGCAGCTTGAGGACAGGGGTAAATCAGCCCCAGCATTTT	TRBD1	NA	TRBV4-2	TRBJ1-5
CATSSGQGRGEQYF	TGTGCCACCAGCAGTGGACAGGGGAGAGGGGAGCAGTACTTC	TRBD1	NA	TRBV15	TRBJ2-7
CASSQTSGRGEQYF	TGTGCCAGTAGCCAGACTAGCGGGAGAGGCGAGCAGTACTTC	TRBD2	NA	TRBV19	TRBJ2-7
CASSQEASEADTQYF	TGCGCCAGCAGCCAAGAGGCTAGCGAGGCAGATACGCAGTATTTT	NA	NA	TRBV4-1	TRBJ2-3
CASTVTNYGYTF	TGTGCCAGCACTGTCACCAACTATGGCTACACCTTC	NA	NA	TRBV2	TRBJ1-2
CASSLPQLYGYTF	TGTGCCAGCAGCTTGCCTCAGCTCTATGGCTACACCTTC	NA	NA	TRBV5-4	TRBJ1-2
CASSPSTSGSWDTQYF	TGTGCCAGCAGCCCGTCGACTAGCGGGAGTTGGGATACGCAGTATTTT	TRBD2	NA	TRBV5-6	TRBJ2-3
CASSPGSVRGVTEAFF	TGTGCCAGCAGCCCCGGATCGGTCAGGGGCGTCACTGAAGCTTTCTTT	NA	NA	TRBV7-2	TRBJ1-1
CAWRDSGHHGYTF	TGTGCCTGGAGAGACTCCGGGCACCATGGCTACACCTTC	NA	NA	TRBV30	TRBJ1-2
CASSLASGIYEQYF	TGTGCCAGCAGCTTAGCGTCAGGGATCTACGAGCAGTACTTC	NA	NA	TRBV11-2	TRBJ2-7
CASSSPLRRGSNEQYF	TGTGCCAGCAGCTCCCCCTTGCGGCGCGGGAGCAACGAGCAGTACTTC	TRBD2	few	TRBV7-2	TRBJ2-7
CASSYYSGGTREQYF	TGTGCCAGCAGCTACTACTCGGGAGGAACTAGGGAGCAGTACTTC	TRBD2	NA	TRBV7-2	TRBJ2-7
CASSRLAGVDEQYF	TGTGCCAGCAGTCGACTAGCGGGAGTAGACGAGCAGTACTTC	TRBD2	NA	TRBV6-5	TRBJ2-7
CASSQVSGANVLTF	TGTGCCAGCAGCCAAGTTTCCGGGGCCAACGTCCTGACTTTC	NA	NA	TRBV14	TRBJ2-6
CASSLFLAGVDTQYF	TGCGCCAGCAGCTTGTTCCTCGCGGGAGTAGATACGCAGTATTTT	TRBD2	NA	TRBV5-1	TRBJ2-3
CASSLAGTGIQPQHF	TGTGCCAGCAGCTTAGCCGGGACAGGGATTCAGCCCCAGCATTTT	TRBD1	NA	TRBV7-2	TRBJ1-5
CASSLALELHNEQFF	TGCGCCAGCAGCTTGGCACTAGAACTCCACAATGAGCAGTTCTTC	NA	NA	TRBV5-1	TRBJ2-1
CASSLGKAESTDTQYF	TGCGCCAGCAGCTTAGGTAAGGCGGAGAGCACAGATACGCAGTATTTT	NA	NA	TRBV5-1	TRBJ2-3
CASSLGAGNTIYF	TGTGCCAGTAGTTTGGGGGCTGGAAACACCATATATTTT	NA	NA	TRBV19	TRBJ1-3
CASSFPAATISGNTIYF	TGTGCCAGCAGTTTTCCGGCAGCAACTATCTCTGGAAACACCATATATTTT	NA	NA	TRBV28	TRBJ1-3
CASSYGGQITEAFF	TGTGCCAGCAGTTACGGGGGGCAGATCACTGAAGCTTTCTTT	NA	few	TRBV6-5	TRBJ1-1
CASSDRGQFEAFF	TGTGCCAGCAGCGACAGGGGACAGTTTGAAGCTTTCTTT	TRBD1	NA	TRBV9	TRBJ1-1
CASSLAPRRGGNQPQHF	TGTGCCAGCAGCTTAGCCCCGAGGAGGGGCGGCAATCAGCCCCAGCATTTT	NA	NA	TRBV7-2	TRBJ1-5
CASSPRGATNEKLFF	TGTGCCAGTTCACCTAGGGGAGCAACTAATGAAAAACTGTTTTTT	NA	few	TRBV19	TRBJ1-4
CDTLTEEQYF	TGTGACACCTTAACCGAGGAGCAGTACTTC	NA	NA	TRBV12-5	TRBJ2-7
CASSGGLAGSLYEQYF	TGTGCCAGCAGCGGGGGACTAGCGGGGAGTCTCTACGAGCAGTACTTC	TRBD2	NA	TRBV9	TRBJ2-7
CASSFGLVENTIYF	TGTGCCAGCAGCTTCGGGTTAGTCGAAAACACCATATATTTT	NA	NA	TRBV5-6	TRBJ1-3